The T cell receptor (beta chain) under discussion was sequenced for a study of cytomegalovirus exposure and HLA in healthy donors. Turning to the study itself: Samples from HLA-typed donors yielded around 79 million unique TCRs in an early data release. Study outcomes and limitations: A later analysis linked a missense DCLRE1C variant to TCR beta V- and J-gene trimming. Productive status was seen about 90% or about 30% of the time for most TCR beta V segments in an earlier analysis.

From germline, CDR1 is SGHTA and CDR2 FQGNSA. The V end was cut by 1 base, the J end by 5 bases, with 14 bases between. The CDR3 spans 15 residues. With respect to this clone: Its specificity is not known.

13 Jbeta primers and 60 Vbeta primers were used for the PCR. In the source study's methods: Among the unique TCR beta chains that a later analysis counted, about 81 million in all, approximately 12 million were shared. Method: immunoSEQ multiplex PCR; TCRdb's copy keeps in-frame clones and lacks some. That table furnishes V, J and clone size, whereas the DNA furnished D and trimming. The data hold 150,000 to 200,000 clones, with approximately 80% observed a single time. V gene TRBV7-2 combines with J gene TRBJ2-5, with D maybe TRBD2 (6 bases). The receptor comes from a young woman in good health and CMV-seronegative. Sequencing was performed on PBMCs. CDR3 sequence: CASSLVLAVGETQYF. For the CDR3, the DNA is TGTGCCAGCAGCTTAGTACTAGCCGTTGGGGAGACCCAGTACTTC.